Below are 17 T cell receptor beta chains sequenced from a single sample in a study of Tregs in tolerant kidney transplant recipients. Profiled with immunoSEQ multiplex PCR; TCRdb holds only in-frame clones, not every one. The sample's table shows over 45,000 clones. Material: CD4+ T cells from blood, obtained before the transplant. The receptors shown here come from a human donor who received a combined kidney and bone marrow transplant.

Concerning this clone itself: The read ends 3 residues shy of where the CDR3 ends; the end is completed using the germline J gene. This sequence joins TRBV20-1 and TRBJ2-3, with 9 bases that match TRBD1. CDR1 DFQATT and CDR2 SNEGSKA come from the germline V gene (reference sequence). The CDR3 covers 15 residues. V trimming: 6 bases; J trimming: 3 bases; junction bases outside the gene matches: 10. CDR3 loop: CSAPEPDRGTDTQYF. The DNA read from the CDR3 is TGCAGTGCCCCTGAGCCGGACAGGGGAACAGATACG.

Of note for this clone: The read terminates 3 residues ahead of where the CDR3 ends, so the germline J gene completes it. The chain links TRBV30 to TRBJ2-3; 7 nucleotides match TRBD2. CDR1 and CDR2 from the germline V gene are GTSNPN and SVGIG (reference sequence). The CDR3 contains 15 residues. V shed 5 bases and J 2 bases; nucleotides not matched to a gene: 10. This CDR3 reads CAWGSGTTYTDTQYF. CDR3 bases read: TGTGCCTGGGGTTCCGGGACTACTTACACAGATACG.

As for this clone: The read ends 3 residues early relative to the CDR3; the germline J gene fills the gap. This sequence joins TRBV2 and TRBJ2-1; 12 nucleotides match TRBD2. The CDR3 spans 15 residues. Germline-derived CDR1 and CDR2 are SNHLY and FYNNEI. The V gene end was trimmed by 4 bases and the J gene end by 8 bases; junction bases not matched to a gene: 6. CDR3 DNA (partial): TGTGCCAGCAGTGCGCGACTAGCGGGAGCCCATGAG. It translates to CASSARLAGAHE. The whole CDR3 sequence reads CASSARLAGAHEQFF.

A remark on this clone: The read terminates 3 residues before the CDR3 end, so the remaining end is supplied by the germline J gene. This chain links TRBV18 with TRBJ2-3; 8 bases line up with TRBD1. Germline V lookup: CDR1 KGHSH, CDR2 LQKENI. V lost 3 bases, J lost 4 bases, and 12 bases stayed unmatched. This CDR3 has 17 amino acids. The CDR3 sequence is CASSPRDRGEGPDTQYF. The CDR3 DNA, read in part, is TGTGCCAGCTCACCTCGAGACAGGGGCGAGGGGCCAGATACG.

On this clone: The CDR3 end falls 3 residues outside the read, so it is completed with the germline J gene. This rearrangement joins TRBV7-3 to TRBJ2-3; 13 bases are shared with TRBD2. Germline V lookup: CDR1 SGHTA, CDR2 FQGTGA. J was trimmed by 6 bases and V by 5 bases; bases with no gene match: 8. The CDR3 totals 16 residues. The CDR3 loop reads CASSRRTSGRGDTQYF. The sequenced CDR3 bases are TGTGCCAGCAGCCGCCGGACTAGCGGGAGAGGGGATACG.

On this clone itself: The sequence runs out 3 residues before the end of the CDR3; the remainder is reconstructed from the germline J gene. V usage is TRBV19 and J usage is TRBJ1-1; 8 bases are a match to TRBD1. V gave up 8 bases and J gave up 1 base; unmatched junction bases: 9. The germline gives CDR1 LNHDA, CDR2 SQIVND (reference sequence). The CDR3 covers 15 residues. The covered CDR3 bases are TGTGCCAGTGAAGCCAGGGGGCGCGGGAACACTGAA. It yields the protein CASEARGRGNTE. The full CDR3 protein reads CASEARGRGNTEAFF.

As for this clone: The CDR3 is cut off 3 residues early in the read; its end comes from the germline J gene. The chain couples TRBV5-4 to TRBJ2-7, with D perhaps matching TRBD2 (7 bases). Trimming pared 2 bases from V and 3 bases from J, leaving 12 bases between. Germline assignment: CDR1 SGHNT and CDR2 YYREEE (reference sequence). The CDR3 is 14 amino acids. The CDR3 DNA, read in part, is TGTGCCAGCAGCTTAGGGGGGACTAACTACGAG. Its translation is CASSLGGTNYE. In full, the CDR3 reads CASSLGGTNYEQYF.

The CDR3 DNA, read in part, is TGTGCCAGTAGCTTCTCGAGGGGGTACTACGAG. Encoded protein: CASSFSRGYYE. The entire CDR3 is CASSFSRGYYEQYF. The chain joins TRBV19 to TRBJ2-7; D might be TRBD1 (6 bases). The read terminates 3 residues ahead of where the CDR3 ends, so the germline J gene completes it. Between the trimmed V and J ends, which lost 6 bases and 3 bases, there was a span of 15 bases. Germline lookup yields CDR1 LNHDA and CDR2 SQIVND (reference sequence). The CDR3 consists of 14 residues.

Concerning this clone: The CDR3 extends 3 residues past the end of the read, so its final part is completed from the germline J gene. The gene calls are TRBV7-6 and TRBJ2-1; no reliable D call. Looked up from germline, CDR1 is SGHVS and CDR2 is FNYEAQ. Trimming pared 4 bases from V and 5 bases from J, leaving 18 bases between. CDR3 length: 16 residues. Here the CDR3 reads CASSSTDSLGNNEQFF. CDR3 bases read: TGTGCCAGCAGCTCCACGGATAGCCTCGGCAACAATGAG.

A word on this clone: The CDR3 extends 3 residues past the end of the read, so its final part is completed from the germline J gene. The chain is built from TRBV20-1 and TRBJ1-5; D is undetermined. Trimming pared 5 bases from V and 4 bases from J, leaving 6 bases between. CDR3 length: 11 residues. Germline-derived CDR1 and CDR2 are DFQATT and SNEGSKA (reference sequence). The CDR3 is CSARGNQPQHF. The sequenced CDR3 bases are TGCAGTGCTCGGGGTAATCAGCCC.

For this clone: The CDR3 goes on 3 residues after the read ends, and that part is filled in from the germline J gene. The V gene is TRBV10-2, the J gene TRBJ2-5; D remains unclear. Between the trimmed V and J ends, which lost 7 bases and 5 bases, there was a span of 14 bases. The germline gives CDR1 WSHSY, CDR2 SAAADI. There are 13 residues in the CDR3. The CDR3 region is CASIRSPRETQYF. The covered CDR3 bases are TGCGCCAGCATACGGAGCCCCAGGGAGACC.

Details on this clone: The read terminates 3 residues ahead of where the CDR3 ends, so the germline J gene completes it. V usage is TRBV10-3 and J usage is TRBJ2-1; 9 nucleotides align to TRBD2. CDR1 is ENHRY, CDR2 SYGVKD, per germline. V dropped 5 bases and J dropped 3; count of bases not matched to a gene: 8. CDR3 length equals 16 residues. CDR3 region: CAISSRLADNYNEQFF. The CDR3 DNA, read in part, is TGTGCCATCAGTTCCCGACTAGCGGATAACTACAATGAG.

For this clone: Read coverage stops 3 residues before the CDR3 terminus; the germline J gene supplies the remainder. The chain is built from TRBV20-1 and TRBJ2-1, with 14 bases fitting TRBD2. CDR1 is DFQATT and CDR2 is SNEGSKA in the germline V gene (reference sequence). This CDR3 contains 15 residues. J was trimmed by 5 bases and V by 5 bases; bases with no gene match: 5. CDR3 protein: CSAPTSGRENNEQFF. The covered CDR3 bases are TGCAGTGCTCCGACTAGCGGGAGGGAAAACAATGAG.

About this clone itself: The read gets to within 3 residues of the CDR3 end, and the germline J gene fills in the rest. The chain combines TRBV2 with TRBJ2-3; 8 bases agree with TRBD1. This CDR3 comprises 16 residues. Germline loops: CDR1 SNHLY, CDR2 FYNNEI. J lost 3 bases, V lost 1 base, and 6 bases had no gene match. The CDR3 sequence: CASSEGTGSWTDTQYF. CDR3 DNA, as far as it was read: TGTGCCAGCAGTGAAGGGACAGGGAGTTGGACAGATACG.

The CDR3 loop is CASSWTGPMNQPQHF. CDR3 DNA, as far as it was read: TGCGCCAGCAGTTGGACAGGGCCGATGAATCAGCCC. J is TRBJ1-5 and V is TRBV10-1; 8 bases match TRBD1. The read halts 3 residues ahead of the CDR3 end, with the missing end drawn from the germline J gene. With V trimmed by 5 bases and J by 4 bases, 7 bases remained unmatched. Germline V gives CDR1 WNHNN, CDR2 SYGVQD (reference sequence). CDR3 length equals 15 residues.

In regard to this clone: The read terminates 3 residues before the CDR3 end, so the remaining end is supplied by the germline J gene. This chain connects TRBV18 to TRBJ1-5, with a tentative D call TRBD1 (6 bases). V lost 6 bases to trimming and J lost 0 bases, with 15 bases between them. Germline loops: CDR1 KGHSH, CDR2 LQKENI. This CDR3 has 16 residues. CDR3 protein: CASSQDRPNSNQPQHF. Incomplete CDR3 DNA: TGTGCCAGCTCCCAGGACAGACCCAATAGCAATCAGCCC.

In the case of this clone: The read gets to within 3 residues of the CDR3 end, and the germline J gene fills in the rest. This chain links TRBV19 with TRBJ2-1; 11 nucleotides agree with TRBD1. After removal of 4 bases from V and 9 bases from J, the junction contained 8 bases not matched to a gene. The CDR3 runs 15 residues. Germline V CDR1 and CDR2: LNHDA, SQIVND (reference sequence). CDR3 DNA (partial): TGTGCCAGTAGTACCGTCGGACAGGGGGCGCGTGAG. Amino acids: CASSTVGQGARE. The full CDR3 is CASSTVGQGAREQFF. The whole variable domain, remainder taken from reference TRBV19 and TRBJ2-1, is DGGITQSPKYLFRKEGQNVTLSCEQNLNHDAMYWYRQDPGQGLRLIYYSQIVNDFQKGDIAEGYSVSREKKESFPLTVTSAQKNPTAFYLCASSTVGQGAREQFFGPGTRLTVL.